This TCR beta chain was identified in a study of blood T cell repertoires in COVID-19. Study as a whole: Samples came from the United States, Italy and Spain, spanning acute and convalescent COVID-19. PBMCs, B-cell-depleted T cells, or T cells were the source of the cDNA or gDNA that made up the material.

The CDR3 is made up of 11 amino acids. Germline V gives CDR1 MGHDK, CDR2 SYGVNS. Trimming took 1 base from V and 9 from J, leaving 4 bases between them. Per the study methods: Amplification of reference gene primers provided the estimated nucleated cell counts. The assay was immunoSEQ multiplex PCR, and TCRdb's table has in-frame clones only and misses some. V, J and clone size are those of that table, while D and trimming were read from the DNA. Of 88,000 or so clones listed, about 88% are singletons. The TCR sequence derives from a man aged 55 to 70 with acute or convalescent COVID-19. This rearrangement joins TRBV25-1 to TRBJ2-1; D gene unclear. Sequencing used peripheral blood. DNA of the CDR3: TGTGCCAGCAGTGAATTCCTTGAGCAGTTCTTC. Translating gives CASSEFLEQFF.